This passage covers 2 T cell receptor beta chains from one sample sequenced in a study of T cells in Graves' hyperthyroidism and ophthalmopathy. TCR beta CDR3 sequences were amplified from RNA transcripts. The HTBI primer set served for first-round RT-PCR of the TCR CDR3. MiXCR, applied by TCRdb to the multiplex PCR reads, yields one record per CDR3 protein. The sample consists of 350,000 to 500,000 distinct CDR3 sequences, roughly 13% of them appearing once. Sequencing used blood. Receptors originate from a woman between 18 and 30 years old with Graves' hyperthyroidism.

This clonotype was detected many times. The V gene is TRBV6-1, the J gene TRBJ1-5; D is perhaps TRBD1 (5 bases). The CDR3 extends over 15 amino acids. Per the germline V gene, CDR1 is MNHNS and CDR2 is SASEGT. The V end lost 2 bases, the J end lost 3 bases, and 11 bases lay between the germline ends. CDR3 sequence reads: CASSEQDRNNQPQHF. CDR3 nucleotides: TGTGCCAGCAGTGAACAAGACAGAAACAATCAGCCCCAGCATTTT.

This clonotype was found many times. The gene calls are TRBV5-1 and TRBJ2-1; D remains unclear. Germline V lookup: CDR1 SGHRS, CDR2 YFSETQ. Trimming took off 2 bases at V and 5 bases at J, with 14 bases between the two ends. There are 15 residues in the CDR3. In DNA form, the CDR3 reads TGCGCCAGCAGCTTAACGGCAGACCTTAACAATGAGCAGTTCTTC. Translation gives CASSLTADLNNEQFF.